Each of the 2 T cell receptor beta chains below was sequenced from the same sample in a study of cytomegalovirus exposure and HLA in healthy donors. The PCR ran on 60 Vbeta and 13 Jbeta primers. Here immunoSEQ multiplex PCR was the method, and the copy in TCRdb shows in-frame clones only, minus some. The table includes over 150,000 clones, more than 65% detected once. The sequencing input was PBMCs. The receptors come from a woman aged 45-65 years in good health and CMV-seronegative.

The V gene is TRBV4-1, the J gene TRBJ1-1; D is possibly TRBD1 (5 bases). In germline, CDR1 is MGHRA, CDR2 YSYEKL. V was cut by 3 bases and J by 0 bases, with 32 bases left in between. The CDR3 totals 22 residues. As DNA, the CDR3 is TGCGCCAGCAGCCAGGCACCCCTCCGTCACTCGAGCTGGGGGGGGATGAACACTGAAGCTTTCTTT. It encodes CASSQAPLRHSSWGGMNTEAFF.

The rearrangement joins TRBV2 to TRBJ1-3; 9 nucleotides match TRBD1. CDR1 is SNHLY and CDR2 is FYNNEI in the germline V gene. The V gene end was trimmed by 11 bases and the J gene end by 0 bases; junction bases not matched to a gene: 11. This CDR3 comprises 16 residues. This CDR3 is CAASGQGSPSGNTIYF. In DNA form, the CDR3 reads TGTGCCGCATCGGGACAGGGATCCCCCTCTGGAAACACCATATATTTT.